This T cell receptor (beta chain) was identified in a study of Tregs in tolerant kidney transplant recipients. Sequencing was performed with immunoSEQ multiplex PCR; in TCRdb, only in-frame clones are kept and a portion is missing. Of some 90,000 clones listed, around nine tenths were seen once; the top ten hold 4.7%. Germline V gives CDR1 MNHEY, CDR2 SMNVEV (reference sequence). Deletions cut 3 bases from V and 3 bases from J, with 6 bases between. CDR3 length: 13 amino acids. J is TRBJ2-1 and V is TRBV27; D remains unclear. This clonotype was obtained from a human donor in good health. Source material: CD8+ T cells from blood. CDR3 DNA sequence: TGTGCCAGCAGTTTGGCAGGCTACAATGAGCAGTTCTTC. Protein sequence: CASSLAGYNEQFF.